Below, 28 T cell receptor beta chains from the same sample are listed, as sequenced in a study of OX40 agonist ivuxolimab in advanced cancers. The protocol was immunoSEQ multiplex PCR, while the TCRdb copy is restricted to in-frame clones and leaves out a portion. The sample shows about 32,000 clones, roughly 84% of them seen only once. The specimen comprised CD4+ or CD8+ T cells sorted from blood, sampled in a trial of the OX40 agonist ivuxolimab. These receptors all stem from an adult with an advanced solid tumor such as melanoma, head and neck, liver or kidney cancer.

The J gene is TRBJ2-4, the V gene TRBV27; the D gene is possibly TRBD1 (5 bases). CDR3 length: 12 amino acids. V lost 5 bases to trimming and J lost 10 bases, with 12 bases between them. CDR1 is MNHEY and CDR2 is SMNVEV in the germline V gene (reference sequence). As DNA, the CDR3 is TGTGCCAGCAGTCACCCTGGACAAATTCAGTACTTC. Translation: CASSHPGQIQYF.

This rearrangement joins TRBV30 to TRBJ2-7; D not resolved. Germline values: CDR1 GTSNPN, CDR2 SVGIG (reference sequence). Trimming took 3 bases from V and 4 from J, leaving 10 bases between them. This CDR3 is built from 12 residues. The CDR3 nucleotides are TGTGCCTGGAGCGGACGTGGGTACGAGCAGTACTTC. Amino acid sequence: CAWSGRGYEQYF.

The chain carries TRBV6-4 and TRBJ2-2; a possible D gene is TRBD2 (5 bases). The CDR3 has 14 amino acids. Germline V gene sequence: CDR1 MRHNA, CDR2 SNTAGT. The germline V and J ends were trimmed by 6 bases and 5 bases, with 13 bases remaining between them. CDR3 nucleotides: TGTGCCAGCAGCTACGTCGGGGAGACCGGGGAGCTGTTTTTT. Protein product: CASSYVGETGELFF.

The gene calls are TRBV9 and TRBJ2-2, with 8 nucleotides matching TRBD1. Germline CDR1 SGDLS, CDR2 YYNGEE. The CDR3 spans 16 residues. The V and J ends lost 1 base and 3 bases, in that order; junction bases with no gene match: 5. DNA of the CDR3: TGTGCCAGCAGCGTACGGCAGGGGGCTGACACCGGGGAGCTGTTTTTT. It codes for CASSVRQGADTGELFF.

The chain is built from TRBV19 and TRBJ1-2, with unresolved D. Germline CDR1 and CDR2: LNHDA and SQIVND (reference sequence). The CDR3 totals 15 residues. Trimming cost V 1 base and J 0 bases, with 9 bases left between them. The CDR3 region has the DNA TGTGCCAGTAGTATAGTGGCGGATACTAACTATGGCTACACCTTC. This codes for CASSIVADTNYGYTF.

This chain uses TRBV6-5 with TRBJ2-7, with TRBD1 matching over 12 bases. Germline V gene sequence: CDR1 MNHEY, CDR2 SVGAGI. V dropped 0 bases and J dropped 5; count of bases not matched to a gene: 5. This CDR3 spans 16 amino acids. CDR3 nucleotide sequence: TGTGCCAGCAGTTACTCAAGGGACAGGGGGCTCCACGAGCAGTACTTC. Protein sequence: CASSYSRDRGLHEQYF.

This chain uses TRBV7-9 with TRBJ1-4, with TRBD1 matching over 10 bases. Germline trimming cut 4 bases from V and 8 bases from J; bases unmatched to any gene: 10. The CDR3 length is 16 residues. Per germline, CDR1 SEHNR and CDR2 FQNEAQ (reference sequence). The CDR3 DNA follows: TGTGCCAGCAGCTCTGGAACCCGGGACAGGGGAGAAAAACTGTTTTTT. Translation: CASSSGTRDRGEKLFF.

The chain recombines TRBV11-3 with TRBJ1-1; D is uncertain. The CDR3 spans 15 residues. Germline CDR1 reads SGHNT; CDR2 reads YENEEA. The V and J ends lost 2 bases and 4 bases respectively, with 14 bases between them. CDR3 nucleotides: TGTGCCAGCAGCTTAATCGAAGAAGCGGGCACTGAAGCTTTCTTT. It encodes CASSLIEEAGTEAFF.

The chain joins TRBV7-6 to TRBJ2-2; 7 bases agree with TRBD2. From germline, CDR1 is SGHVS and CDR2 FNYEAQ. V was pared by 5 bases and J by 9 bases, with 6 bases of the junction left unmatched. The length of the CDR3 is 13 residues. The CDR3 coding sequence is TGTGCCAGCAGCAATTCGGGGGGTCGGGAGCTGTTTTTT. Encoded protein: CASSNSGGRELFF.

The J gene is TRBJ1-3, the V gene TRBV27; D unresolved. The V gene lost 2 bases and the J gene lost 3 bases, with 8 bases spanning the gap. The germline CDR1 and CDR2 sequences are MNHEY and SMNVEV (reference sequence). The CDR3 has 14 amino acids. The CDR3 DNA reads as TGTGCCAGCAGTTTAGGCTCATATGGAAACACCATATATTTT. This codes for CASSLGSYGNTIYF.

In this sample, this clone turned up once. This rearrangement joins TRBV2 to TRBJ2-1; D is uncertain. Germline V gene sequence: CDR1 SNHLY, CDR2 FYNNEI. The CDR3 consists of 13 residues. V was clipped by 4 bases and J by 6 bases, with 10 bases between them. The CDR3 spells CASSGTLGNEQFF. The CDR3 nucleotides are TGTGCCAGCAGTGGGACCTTGGGCAATGAGCAGTTCTTC.

This chain uses TRBV6-5 with TRBJ2-5, with D maybe TRBD1 (6 bases). The CDR3 spans 14 residues. Germline values: CDR1 MNHEY, CDR2 SVGAGI. The V end was cut by 4 bases, the J end by 5 bases, with 14 bases between. The CDR3: CASSLTGWSETQYF. CDR3 DNA: TGTGCCAGCAGTTTGACAGGCTGGAGCGAGACCCAGTACTTC.

The chain joins TRBV7-6 to TRBJ2-1, with a tentative D call TRBD1 (5 bases). The V end lost 3 bases, the J end lost 6 bases, and 12 bases lay between the germline ends. Germline CDR1 and CDR2: SGHVS and FNYEAQ. The CDR3 extends over 14 amino acids. CDR3 residues: CASSLGPSSNEQFF. In DNA, the CDR3 is TGTGCCAGCAGCTTGGGGCCCTCTAGCAATGAGCAGTTCTTC.

The chain uses TRBV9 and TRBJ2-3, with D perhaps TRBD2 (7 bases). Trimming pared 0 bases from V and 2 bases from J, leaving 13 bases between. This CDR3 has 16 amino acids. Germline CDR1 SGDLS, CDR2 YYNGEE. CDR3 protein: CASSVGGGGNTDTQYF. The CDR3 DNA sequence: TGTGCCAGCAGCGTAGGAGGGGGGGGGAACACAGATACGCAGTATTTT.

The chain recombines TRBV4-1 with TRBJ2-7; tentative D call: TRBD2 (6 bases). Deletions cut 5 bases from V and 4 bases from J, with 9 bases between. This CDR3 has 12 residues. Per germline, CDR1 MGHRA and CDR2 YSYEKL. The CDR3 DNA reads as TGCGCCAGCAGCGCTAGCGTTTACGAGCAGTACTTC. Its protein is CASSASVYEQYF.

The chain uses TRBV14 and TRBJ2-2; D remains ambiguous. The germline V gene has CDR1 SGHDN and CDR2 FVKESK. CDR3 length: 12 residues. Trimming took 8 bases from V and 4 from J, leaving 8 bases between them. CDR3 amino acids: CASVGGTGELFF. CDR3 sequence (DNA): TGTGCCAGCGTGGGCGGCACCGGGGAGCTGTTTTTT.

CDR3 amino acids: CASSYSRGLNTEAFF. The CDR3 nucleotides read TGTGCCAGCAGTTACTCCAGGGGCCTGAACACTGAAGCTTTCTTT. V gene TRBV6-5 combines with J gene TRBJ1-1; TRBD1 might be the D (6 bases). Trimming shortened V by 0 bases and J by 0 bases, and 8 bases separated the two germline ends. In germline, CDR1 is MNHEY, CDR2 SVGAGI. This CDR3 has 15 amino acids.

The chain combines TRBV19 with TRBJ1-1; D remains unclear. Germline V gene lookup returns CDR1 LNHDA and CDR2 SQIVND (reference sequence). Trimming stripped 8 bases from V and 1 base from J, with 8 bases between. This CDR3 region has 12 residues. This chain's CDR3 is CASWTGNTEAFF. The CDR3 region has the DNA TGTGCCAGTTGGACGGGGAACACTGAAGCTTTCTTT.

The J gene is TRBJ2-7, the V gene TRBV4-1; D might be TRBD1 or TRBD2, each matching 5 bases. V shed 0 bases and J shed 1 base, with 13 bases lying between them. Germline CDR1 and CDR2: MGHRA and YSYEKL. The CDR3 consists of 16 residues. This chain's CDR3 is CASSQDARGWSYEQYF. The CDR3 region has the DNA TGCGCCAGCAGCCAAGATGCGAGGGGCTGGTCCTACGAGCAGTACTTC.

This clone was observed a handful of times. This chain connects TRBV25-1 to TRBJ2-3, with 9 bases that match TRBD2. This CDR3 region has 16 residues. CDR1 and CDR2 from the germline V gene are MGHDK and SYGVNS. The trim removed 2 bases at V and 3 bases at J, leaving 6 bases unmatched. CDR3 bases: TGTGCCAGCAGTGAACGCAGTAGCGGGAGTACAGATACGCAGTATTTT. The encoded protein is CASSERSSGSTDTQYF. The full variable domain, with the rest looked up from reference TRBV25-1 and TRBJ2-3, is EADIYQTPRYLVIGTGKKITLECSQTMGHDKMYWYQQDPGMELHLIHYSYGVNSTEKGDLSSESTVSRIRTEHFPLTLESARPSHTSQYLCASSERSSGSTDTQYFGPGTRLTVL.

The genes are TRBV9 and TRBJ2-7; TRBD1 aligns across 11 bases. The CDR3 runs 18 residues. Looked up from germline, CDR1 is SGDLS and CDR2 is YYNGEE. In nucleotides, the CDR3 is TGTCCCCGCAGCGTAGCGGGGGACCTCGGGACAGGGGGGTACGAGCAGTACTTC. Amino acids: CPRSVAGDLGTGGYEQYF.

In DNA form, the CDR3 reads TGTGCCAGCTTAGGAAGCCGGGACAGGGTGGACACCGGGGAGCTGTTTTTT. This translates into CASLGSRDRVDTGELFF. The chain has TRBV11-1 and TRBJ2-2, with 9 bases matching TRBD1. Germline assignment: CDR1 SGHAT and CDR2 FQDESV (reference sequence). The CDR3 contains 17 residues. Losses at the gene ends were 8 bases for V and 3 bases for J; bases not matched to a gene: 13. Full variable domain (rest looked up from reference TRBV11-1 and TRBJ2-2): EAEVAQSPRYKITEKSQAVAFWCDPISGHATLYWYRQILGQGPELLVQFQDESVVDDSQLPKDRFSAERLKGVDSTLKIQPAELGDSAMYLCASLGSRDRVDTGELFFGEGSRLTVL.

The chain is built from TRBV4-1 and TRBJ1-6; D might be TRBD1 (5 bases). V lost 1 base and J lost 10, with 14 bases in between. Germline V CDR1 and CDR2: MGHRA, YSYEKL. CDR3 length: 15 residues. CDR3 coding DNA: TGCGCCAGCAGCCAAGCCGGCAGGGAAGGGTCACCCCTCCACTTT. This codes for CASSQAGREGSPLHF.

The chain is built from TRBV28 and TRBJ2-5; 7 bases agree with TRBD2. CDR3 length: 15 residues. V was pared by 4 bases and J by 5 bases, with 10 bases of the junction left unmatched. Germline V gene sequence: CDR1 MDHEN, CDR2 SYDVKM. CDR3 sequence reads: CASSSLAEEGETQYF. The CDR3 DNA sequence: TGTGCCAGCAGTTCCCTAGCGGAGGAGGGGGAGACCCAGTACTTC.

A few counts support this clone. The chain combines TRBV13 with TRBJ2-1; 15 nucleotides align to TRBD2. V lost 4 bases, J lost 9 bases, and 4 bases stayed unmatched. The CDR3 has 15 amino acids. The germline gives CDR1 PRHDT, CDR2 FYEKMQ (reference sequence). In DNA, the CDR3 is TGTGCCAGCAGCTGGCGGACTAGCGGGAGGGGTGAGCAGTTCTTC. Protein: CASSWRTSGRGEQFF.

V is TRBV30 and J is TRBJ1-2; D remains ambiguous. The CDR3 sequence is 16 residues long. Looked up from germline, CDR1 is GTSNPN and CDR2 is SVGIG (reference sequence). Between the trimmed V and J ends, which lost 7 bases and 2 bases, there was a span of 23 bases. DNA of the CDR3: TGTGCCTCTTATCCGGGCCCAAAGGAAGTCAACTATGGCTACACCTTC. Translating it yields CASYPGPKEVNYGYTF.

The chain is built from TRBV4-1 and TRBJ2-1; D is perhaps TRBD1 (5 bases). Germline CDR1 reads MGHRA; CDR2 reads YSYEKL. Trimming took 4 bases from V and 12 from J, leaving 10 bases between them. There are 11 residues in the CDR3. The CDR3 DNA follows: TGCGCCAGCAGCCCTGACAGAGTGCAGTTCTTC. This codes for CASSPDRVQFF.

The chain links TRBV28 to TRBJ2-1; D call uncertain. The germline V gene encodes CDR1 MDHEN and CDR2 SYDVKM. The length of the CDR3 is 14 residues. V was pared by 7 bases and J by 4 bases, with 14 bases between. The chain's CDR3 is CASTHMDEYNEQFF. The CDR3, as DNA: TGTGCCAGCACCCATATGGACGAGTACAATGAGCAGTTCTTC.